This TCR beta chain was captured by sequencing in a study of graft-versus-host responses after intestinal transplantation. General study results and limits: Recipient-marrow GvH clones were detected, some having first appeared in ileum or blood.

Comment on this clone: Its specificity is unknown.

J lost 3 bases, V lost 4 bases, and 5 bases had no gene match. Germline CDR1 reads SGHRS; CDR2 reads YFSETQ. This CDR3 is built from 15 residues. TCRdb's table, derived via immunoSEQ multiplex PCR, lists solely in-frame clones and lacks some. This table holds 9,500 to 10,000 clones, over 90% found once. This specimen consisted of PBMCs, obtained 8 days after intestinal transplant. This TCR was sampled from a human patient who received an intestinal transplant, so some T cells may come from the graft donor. This chain uses TRBV5-1 with TRBJ2-2; TRBD1 aligns across 8 bases. CDR3 in amino acids: CASSPRGLDTGELFF. The CDR3, as DNA: TGCGCCAGCAGCCCCAGGGGGCTAGACACCGGGGAGCTGTTTTTT.